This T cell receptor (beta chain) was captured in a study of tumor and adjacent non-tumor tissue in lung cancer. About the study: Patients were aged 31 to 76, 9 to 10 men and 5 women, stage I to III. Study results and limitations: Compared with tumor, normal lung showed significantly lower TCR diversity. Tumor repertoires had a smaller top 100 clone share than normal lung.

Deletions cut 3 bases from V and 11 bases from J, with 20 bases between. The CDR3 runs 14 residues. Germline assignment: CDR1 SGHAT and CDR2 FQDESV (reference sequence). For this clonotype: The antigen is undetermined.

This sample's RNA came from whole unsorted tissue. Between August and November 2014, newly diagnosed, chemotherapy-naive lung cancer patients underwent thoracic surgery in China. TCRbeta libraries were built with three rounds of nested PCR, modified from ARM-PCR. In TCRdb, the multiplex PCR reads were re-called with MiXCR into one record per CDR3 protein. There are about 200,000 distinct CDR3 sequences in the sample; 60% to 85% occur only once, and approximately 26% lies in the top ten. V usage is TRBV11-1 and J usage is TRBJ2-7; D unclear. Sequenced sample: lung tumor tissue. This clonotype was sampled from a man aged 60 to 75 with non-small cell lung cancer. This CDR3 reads CASSFRIYESEKYF. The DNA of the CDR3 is TGTGCCAGCAGCTTTAGAATCTACGAGAGTGAGAAGTACTTC.